This entry features one T cell receptor (beta chain) sequence. No antigen is known for it. These data come from a study of T cell responses to AZD1222 COVID-19 vaccine. At the level of the study: Pooling covered second doses at about 4 or about 12 weeks.

Sequenced by immunoSEQ multiplex PCR; TCRdb stores in-frame clones only, minus some. The sample lists approximately 120,000 clones; around 93% were seen once. Study observations and caveats: Targeting of unmutated variant regions was reportedly seen in nearly half of spike-specific TCRs. Receipt of two AZD1222 doses was followed by a rise in Spike-specific TCR breadth and depth.

Germline V CDR1 and CDR2: LNHDA, SQIVND (reference sequence). This CDR3 spans 16 amino acids. V lost 1 base and J 3 bases, leaving 13 bases between the germline ends. The chain couples TRBV19 to TRBJ1-5; D is perhaps TRBD1 (6 bases). The specimen was peripheral blood, collected on day 0 of AZD1222 vaccination. The sequence came from an adult in good health. CDR3 region: CASSIGHRGSNQPQHF. The CDR3 DNA sequence: TGTGCCAGTAGTATAGGCCATAGGGGGTCCAATCAGCCCCAGCATTTT.